The rows below give T cell receptor beta chains drawn from one sample of a study of cytomegalovirus exposure and HLA in healthy donors. Some clones are missing from TCRdb's copy, which holds only in-frame ones; the method was immunoSEQ multiplex PCR. Among 75,000 to 95,000 clones listed, roughly 60% were seen once. The sample consisted of PBMCs. The receptors derive from a woman in her fifties or sixties in good health and CMV-seropositive. Each CDR3 is given with its conserved first and last residue. Each record gives: J gene, V gene, D gene, clone size, CDR3 DNA, CDR3 protein. The D gene is left open where the match is weak. The listing skips clone size in some rows; elsewhere it reads once, few, many or a size class.

J gene: TRBJ2-2
V gene: TRBV9
D gene: NA
clone size: NA
CDR3 DNA: TGTGCCAGCAGCTCCAGTCGGGACTCCGGGTGGGTAGGGGAGCTGTTTTTT
CDR3 protein: CASSSSRDSGWVGELFF

J gene: TRBJ1-1
V gene: TRBV4-3
D gene: NA
clone size: NA
CDR3 DNA: TGCGCCAGCAGCCAGGGGGCCGGGACATCTTACACTGAAGCTTTCTTT
CDR3 protein: CASSQGAGTSYTEAFF

J gene: TRBJ2-4
V gene: TRBV27
D gene: TRBD1
clone size: NA
CDR3 DNA: TGTGCCAGCAGTCCCTCCGGGACAGGGGATAGAGCCAAAAACATTCAGTACTTC
CDR3 protein: CASSPSGTGDRAKNIQYF

J gene: TRBJ1-5
V gene: TRBV5-6
D gene: TRBD1
clone size: once
CDR3 DNA: TGTGCCTTCAACCTGGGAATCTTCGGGACAGGGCACCAGCCCCAGCATTTT
CDR3 protein: CAFNLGIFGTGHQPQHF

J gene: TRBJ2-1
V gene: TRBV14
D gene: TRBD2
clone size: few
CDR3 DNA: TGTGCCAGCAGCCAAGATAGGCGGGGGGAGCAGTTCTTC
CDR3 protein: CASSQDRRGEQFF

J gene: TRBJ2-3
V gene: TRBV28
D gene: TRBD2
clone size: NA
CDR3 DNA: TGTGCCAGCAGTTCGTTGGGACTAGTCGGAGATACGCAGTATTTT
CDR3 protein: CASSSLGLVGDTQYF

J gene: TRBJ2-2
V gene: TRBV10-3
D gene: TRBD1
clone size: NA
CDR3 DNA: TGTGCCACCTCTCAGGGGGCGGCGAACACCGGGGAGCTGTTTTTT
CDR3 protein: CATSQGAANTGELFF

J gene: TRBJ2-7
V gene: TRBV10-1
D gene: TRBD1
clone size: few
CDR3 DNA: TGCGCCAGCAGCCCGGGACAGGGCTTTTCCTACGAGCAGTACTTC
CDR3 protein: CASSPGQGFSYEQYF

J gene: TRBJ1-1
V gene: TRBV5-1
D gene: NA
clone size: NA
CDR3 DNA: TGCGCCAGCAGTAAGGGGGCTGAAGCTTTCTTT
CDR3 protein: CASSKGAEAFF

J gene: TRBJ1-1
V gene: TRBV2
D gene: NA
clone size: NA
CDR3 DNA: TGTGCCAGCAGTGAATATCAGGTGGCTTTCTTT
CDR3 protein: CASSEYQVAFF

J gene: TRBJ2-6
V gene: TRBV4-1
D gene: NA
clone size: NA
CDR3 DNA: TGCGCCAGCAGCCAAGATGAGTTAGAGATCTCTGGGGCCAACGTCCTGACTTTC
CDR3 protein: CASSQDELEISGANVLTF

J gene: TRBJ2-5
V gene: TRBV7-9
D gene: NA
clone size: NA
CDR3 DNA: TGTGCCAGCAGCCTAGCAAGTCGACAGGACCAAGAGACCCAGTACTTC
CDR3 protein: CASSLASRQDQETQYF

J gene: TRBJ2-7
V gene: TRBV7-2
D gene: NA
clone size: NA
CDR3 DNA: TGTGCCAGCAGCTTAACTAGCTCCTACGAGCAGTACTTC
CDR3 protein: CASSLTSSYEQYF

J gene: TRBJ2-3
V gene: TRBV7-9
D gene: TRBD2
clone size: few
CDR3 DNA: TGTGCCAGCAGCTCGGGACTAGCGGGGGGCTGGACAGATACGCAGTATTTT
CDR3 protein: CASSSGLAGGWTDTQYF

J gene: TRBJ1-5
V gene: TRBV19
D gene: TRBD1
clone size: NA
CDR3 DNA: TGTGCCAGTAGTAGCGGGACAGGGGGCGGGAATCAGCCCCAGCATTTT
CDR3 protein: CASSSGTGGGNQPQHF

J gene: TRBJ2-5
V gene: TRBV9
D gene: TRBD1
clone size: NA
CDR3 DNA: TGTGCCAGCAGCCCACCTTTTTGGACAGGGGTCCAAGAGACCCAGTACTTC
CDR3 protein: CASSPPFWTGVQETQYF

J gene: TRBJ2-2
V gene: TRBV29-1
D gene: NA
clone size: NA
CDR3 DNA: TGCAGCGTTGAGCTGTGGGGGCAGAGCACCGGGGAGCTGTTTTTT
CDR3 protein: CSVELWGQSTGELFF

J gene: TRBJ2-7
V gene: TRBV27
D gene: TRBD1
clone size: NA
CDR3 DNA: TGTGCCACCGGACAGGGAGGCGAGCAGTACTTC
CDR3 protein: CATGQGGEQYF

J gene: TRBJ2-7
V gene: TRBV29-1
D gene: TRBD1
clone size: NA
CDR3 DNA: TGCAGCGTTGATAGGGGGCCCTACGAGCAGTACTTC
CDR3 protein: CSVDRGPYEQYF

J gene: TRBJ2-7
V gene: TRBV5-1
D gene: TRBD2
clone size: NA
CDR3 DNA: TGCGCCAGCTTCATGGACGGGGGGGACGAGCAGTACTTC
CDR3 protein: CASFMDGGDEQYF

J gene: TRBJ2-7
V gene: TRBV5-1
D gene: TRBD2
clone size: once
CDR3 DNA: TGCGCCAGCAGCTTGGAGGTAGTAGCGGGGGGAAACGAGCAGTACTTC
CDR3 protein: CASSLEVVAGGNEQYF

J gene: TRBJ2-7
V gene: TRBV28
D gene: TRBD2
clone size: NA
CDR3 DNA: TGTGCCAGCAGCCCCGGTGGCGGGGGAAACTCCTACGAGCAGTACTTC
CDR3 protein: CASSPGGGGNSYEQYF

J gene: TRBJ1-4
V gene: TRBV19
D gene: TRBD1
clone size: few
CDR3 DNA: TGTGCCAGTAGTATCCCAGGGGGCTCGAATGAAAAACTGTTTTTT
CDR3 protein: CASSIPGGSNEKLFF

J gene: TRBJ1-2
V gene: TRBV15
D gene: TRBD1
clone size: NA
CDR3 DNA: TGTGCCACCAGCCCGGGACAGAACTATGGCTACACCTTC
CDR3 protein: CATSPGQNYGYTF

J gene: TRBJ2-7
V gene: TRBV18
D gene: TRBD1
clone size: NA
CDR3 DNA: TGTGCCAGCTCACGCGGGACAGGGGATGTGGGGGAGCAGTACTTC
CDR3 protein: CASSRGTGDVGEQYF

J gene: TRBJ2-1
V gene: TRBV18
D gene: TRBD1
clone size: NA
CDR3 DNA: TGTGCCAGCTCACCGGACAGGACCTACAATGAGCAGTTCTTC
CDR3 protein: CASSPDRTYNEQFF

J gene: TRBJ1-2
V gene: TRBV4-3
D gene: TRBD1
clone size: few
CDR3 DNA: TGCGCCAGCAGCCACGCCGGGACAGGCTTCTATGGCTACACCTTC
CDR3 protein: CASSHAGTGFYGYTF

J gene: TRBJ1-1
V gene: TRBV28
D gene: NA
clone size: NA
CDR3 DNA: TGTGCCAGCATACAGGTAATTGGCACTGAAGCTTTCTTT
CDR3 protein: CASIQVIGTEAFF

J gene: TRBJ1-1
V gene: TRBV5-1
D gene: TRBD1
clone size: NA
CDR3 DNA: TGCGCCAGCAAGGGACAGGGGGCAGGTACTGAAGCTTTCTTT
CDR3 protein: CASKGQGAGTEAFF

J gene: TRBJ1-1
V gene: TRBV10-2
D gene: NA
clone size: NA
CDR3 DNA: TGCGCCAGCAGTGAGGTACCGGCCCCGGGGGCTTTCTTT
CDR3 protein: CASSEVPAPGAFF

J gene: TRBJ2-3
V gene: TRBV19
D gene: TRBD2
clone size: few
CDR3 DNA: TGTGCCAGCGTGGAGACTAGCGGATACACAGATACGCAGTATTTT
CDR3 protein: CASVETSGYTDTQYF

J gene: TRBJ2-3
V gene: TRBV5-1
D gene: NA
clone size: NA
CDR3 DNA: TGCGCCAGCAGCTTGGGGACTGTGGTAGATACGCAGTATTTT
CDR3 protein: CASSLGTVVDTQYF

J gene: TRBJ1-5
V gene: TRBV18
D gene: NA
clone size: NA
CDR3 DNA: TGTGCCAGCTCACCAATAGGGGGAGGCAATCAGCCCCAGCATTTT
CDR3 protein: CASSPIGGGNQPQHF

J gene: TRBJ2-3
V gene: TRBV6-4
D gene: TRBD2
clone size: few
CDR3 DNA: TGTGCCAGCAGTGAGGCCCTTGTTTTGCGGGGGACAGATACGCAGTATTTT
CDR3 protein: CASSEALVLRGTDTQYF

J gene: TRBJ2-1
V gene: TRBV19
D gene: NA
clone size: NA
CDR3 DNA: TGTGCCAGTAGTATTATCTGGGGCGCCGACAATGAGCAGTTCTTC
CDR3 protein: CASSIIWGADNEQFF

J gene: TRBJ2-7
V gene: TRBV6-6
D gene: TRBD2
clone size: NA
CDR3 DNA: TGTGCCAGCAGTCCGACCCGACTAGCAGGCCACGAGCAGTACTTC
CDR3 protein: CASSPTRLAGHEQYF

J gene: TRBJ1-1
V gene: TRBV9
D gene: TRBD1
clone size: NA
CDR3 DNA: TGTGCCAGCAGCGGAGACAGGGGGCTAACTGAAGCTTTCTTT
CDR3 protein: CASSGDRGLTEAFF

J gene: TRBJ2-7
V gene: TRBV6-1
D gene: NA
clone size: NA
CDR3 DNA: TGTGCCAGCAGTGCCCTAGGCTACGAGCAGTACTTC
CDR3 protein: CASSALGYEQYF

J gene: TRBJ1-2
V gene: TRBV6-5
D gene: NA
clone size: NA
CDR3 DNA: TGTGCCAGCACCCGCCGCACGGACTCCTATGGCTACACCTTC
CDR3 protein: CASTRRTDSYGYTF

J gene: TRBJ1-2
V gene: TRBV5-4
D gene: TRBD1
clone size: NA
CDR3 DNA: TGTGCCAGCAGCTCCAAAACAGGGGTTAGGGGCTACACCTTC
CDR3 protein: CASSSKTGVRGYTF

J gene: TRBJ1-4
V gene: TRBV6-1
D gene: NA
clone size: few
CDR3 DNA: TGTGCCAGCAGTGAAGAGATTGGCTGGCGGGGGGAAAAACTGTTTTTT
CDR3 protein: CASSEEIGWRGEKLFF